The TCR beta chain described here comes from a study of cytomegalovirus exposure and HLA in healthy donors. The V end lost 5 bases, the J end lost 2 bases, and 12 bases lay between the germline ends. There are 14 residues in the CDR3. Germline V gene data show CDR1 as LNHNV and CDR2 as YYDKDF (reference sequence). Concerning this clone itself: Its cognate antigen is unknown.

Although they were nominally healthy when sampled, donors likely had unrecorded immune exposures. General observations from the study: Among TCR beta chains, those listed as cytomegalovirus-associated numbered 164. Analyses of presence and absence presupposed an approximately uniform sequencing depth across donors.

A multiplex PCR was run with 60 Vbeta primers and 13 Jbeta primers. Some clones are missing from TCRdb's copy, which holds only in-frame ones; the method was immunoSEQ multiplex PCR. The table lists about 190,000 clones, approximately 79% of them singletons. The V and J genes are TRBV15 and TRBJ1-2, with TRBD1 as a possible D gene (5 bases). This receptor was taken from a woman under 30 in good health and CMV-seronegative. Sequenced: PBMCs. The CDR3 DNA sequence: TGTGCCACCAGCCAAAGGGGAATCAACTATGGCTACACCTTC. It yields the protein CATSQRGINYGYTF.